Shown below are 18 T cell receptor beta chains from a single sample sequenced in a study of sequential checkpoint blockade in melanoma. Libraries were prepared by immunoSEQ multiplex PCR; TCRdb keeps only in-frame clonotypes and omits some of them. The sample lists tens of thousands of clones; roughly nine tenths were seen once. As to treatment: randomized to nivolumab then ipilimumab (arm A) or the reverse (arm B). The sample was CD8+ T cells sorted from blood (inferred from file names), taken from a patient given nivolumab and ipilimumab in sequence. The receptor set was obtained from a human donor with melanoma.

This chain links TRBV4-1 with TRBJ2-7, with D possibly being TRBD2 (5 bases). Deletions cut 4 bases from V and 4 bases from J, with 11 bases between. CDR1 is MGHRA and CDR2 is YSYEKL in the germline V gene. This CDR3 has 13 amino acids. CDR3 loop: CASSPEGRYEQYV. The DNA of the CDR3 is TGCGCCAGCAGCCCCGAGGGAAGATACGAGCAGTACGTC.

The chain links TRBV6-5 to TRBJ1-2; 7 positions agree with TRBD1. V lost 0 bases and J lost 7; bases outside the gene matches: 8. Per the germline V gene, CDR1 is MNHEY and CDR2 is SVGAGI. This CDR3 is 15 amino acids long. Here the CDR3 DNA reads TGTGCCAGCAGTTACTCGCTACAGGGGATCGGTGGCTACACCTTC. Translated, it gives CASSYSLQGIGGYTF.

In DNA, the CDR3 is TGCGCCAGCAGCCCGGCGGGGATGGCCCCCTCCTACGAGCAGTACTTC. This encodes CASSPAGMAPSYEQYF. The rearrangement links TRBV5-1 to TRBJ2-7, with D possibly TRBD2 on 6 matching bases. From germline, CDR1 is SGHRS and CDR2 YFSETQ. CDR3 size: 16 residues. With 4 bases removed from V and 0 bases from J, the gap between germline ends came to 17 bases. The full variable domain, in which reference TRBV5-1 and TRBJ2-7 provide the parts outside the CDR3, is KAGVTQTPRYLIKTRGQQVTLSCSPISGHRSVSWYQQTPGQGLQFLFEYFSETQRNKGNFPGRFSGRQFSNSRSEMNVSTLELGDSALYLCASSPAGMAPSYEQYFGPGTRLTVT.

The J gene is TRBJ1-5, the V gene TRBV9; D perhaps matches TRBD1 (6 bases). V was trimmed by 3 bases and J by 4 bases, leaving 11 bases between them. The CDR3 has 14 amino acids. The germline CDR1 and CDR2 sequences are SGDLS and YYNGEE. CDR3 region: CASSAEGGNQPQHF. The CDR3 bases are TGTGCCAGCAGCGCCGAAGGGGGAAATCAGCCCCAGCATTTT.

The rearrangement uses TRBV7-8 and TRBJ2-1, with TRBD1 matching over 7 bases. The CDR3 loop spans 15 amino acids. V was clipped by 5 bases and J by 4 bases; unmatched bases: 8. From germline, CDR1 is SGHVS and CDR2 FQNEAQ. The CDR3, as DNA: TGTGCCAGCAGCATAACCGGGACAGTTTACAATGAGCAGTTCTTC. This codes for CASSITGTVYNEQFF.

The genes are TRBV5-5 and TRBJ2-7, with D possibly TRBD1 on 7 matching bases. V lost 2 bases and J lost 2, with 11 bases in between. CDR3 size: 14 residues. Per the germline V gene, CDR1 is SGHKS and CDR2 is YYEKEE (reference sequence). CDR3 sequence reads: CASSFARGAYEQYF. As DNA, the CDR3 is TGTGCCAGCAGCTTTGCCAGGGGGGCCTACGAGCAGTACTTC.

This clone was counted once. This chain joins TRBV7-9 and TRBJ2-1; weak D call: TRBD2 (6 bases). The V end lost 4 bases, the J end lost 4 bases, and 8 bases lay between the germline ends. Germline V gene data show CDR1 as SEHNR and CDR2 as FQNEAQ (reference sequence). CDR3 size: 13 residues. CDR3: CASSSGLYNEQFF. The CDR3 nucleotides are TGTGCCAGCAGCTCGGGACTGTACAATGAGCAGTTCTTC.

The gene calls are TRBV27 and TRBJ2-1, with 11 nucleotides matching TRBD2. The junction had 5 bases not matched to a gene; V was cut back by 2 bases and J by 8 bases. Germline-derived CDR1 and CDR2 are MNHEY and SMNVEV (reference sequence). The CDR3 loop spans 15 amino acids. The CDR3 DNA sequence: TGTGCCAGCAGTTTAGGGCTAGCGGGGGGATATGAGCAGTTCTTC. Its translation: CASSLGLAGGYEQFF.

In this sample, this clone turned up a few times. The J gene is TRBJ1-2, the V gene TRBV19; unclear D gene. V dropped 6 bases and J dropped 4 bases, with 9 bases sitting between them. The CDR3 contains 12 residues. CDR1 and CDR2 from the germline V gene are LNHDA and SQIVND (reference sequence). The CDR3 region is CASSGGRYGYTF. The CDR3 bases are TGTGCCAGTAGCGGAGGACGCTATGGCTACACCTTC.

This sequence joins TRBV5-4 and TRBJ1-2; D is ambiguous. Germline lookup yields CDR1 SGHNT and CDR2 YYREEE (reference sequence). The CDR3 totals 12 residues. V shed 4 bases and J shed 8 bases, with 12 bases lying between them. CDR3 bases: TGTGCCAGCAGCGTCCCCGAGAGGGGCTACACCTTC. Its translation: CASSVPERGYTF.

The chain joins TRBV11-2 to TRBJ2-7; D is perhaps TRBD2 (6 bases). The ends were cut back, 0 bases at V and 2 bases at J, with 14 bases in the middle. Germline CDR1 reads SGHAT; CDR2 reads FQNNGV. This CDR3 is 16 amino acids long. The CDR3 is CASSLEASARTYEQYF. Written as DNA, the CDR3 is TGTGCCAGCAGCTTAGAGGCTAGCGCCCGTACCTACGAGCAGTACTTC.

V usage is TRBV5-1 and J usage is TRBJ2-1; 7 nucleotides agree with TRBD1. V lost 4 bases and J lost 4; bases outside the gene matches: 17. The germline V gene encodes CDR1 SGHRS and CDR2 YFSETQ. This CDR3 contains 18 residues. In nucleotides, the CDR3 is TGCGCCAGCAGCCCGACCGCGACAGGGCCCCAATGGTACAATGAGCAGTTCTTC. This sequence encodes CASSPTATGPQWYNEQFF.

The CDR3 DNA follows: TGCAGCGTCTACGGGACAGCCCTGAACACTGAAGCTTTCTTT. Translation: CSVYGTALNTEAFF. V usage is TRBV29-1 and J usage is TRBJ1-1, with TRBD1 matching over 7 bases. Germline V gives CDR1 SQVTM, CDR2 ANQGSEA. The length of the CDR3 is 14 residues. Unmatched junction bases numbered 7, after V lost 6 bases and J lost 0 bases.

V usage is TRBV7-2 and J usage is TRBJ2-5, with 9 bases matching TRBD1. Germline assignment: CDR1 SGHTA and CDR2 FQGNSA. With V trimmed by 4 bases and J by 5 bases, 8 bases remained unmatched. The CDR3 sequence is 15 residues long. In DNA form, the CDR3 reads TGTGCCAGCAGCTCAATTCTGACAGGGGGGGAGACCCAGTACTTC. It specifies CASSSILTGGETQYF.

CDR3 loop: CASRGDRPAAFF. DNA for the CDR3: TGTGCCAGCAGGGGGGACAGGCCGGCCGCTTTCTTT. The rearrangement links TRBV6-5 to TRBJ1-1; TRBD1 matches 8 bases. Germline V lookup: CDR1 MNHEY, CDR2 SVGAGI. V shed 6 bases and J 11 bases; nucleotides not matched to a gene: 8. This CDR3 has 12 amino acids.

The chain couples TRBV7-9 to TRBJ1-1; possibly TRBD1 for D (5 bases). Germline-derived CDR1 and CDR2 are SEHNR and FQNEAQ (reference sequence). V was clipped by 3 bases and J by 5 bases, with 7 bases between them. The CDR3 length is 12 residues. CDR3 in amino acids: CASSFSGTEAFF. The CDR3, as DNA: TGTGCCAGCAGCTTTTCAGGGACTGAAGCTTTCTTT.

This chain uses TRBV21-1 with TRBJ2-5; the DNA was not used to check the table's D call, TRBD1. TRBV21-1 is termed a pseudogene. The CDR3 consists of 17 residues. CDR3 amino acids: CASSKPCPGQGLETQYF. As DNA, the CDR3 is TGTGCCAGCAGCAAGCCTTGCCCGGGACAGGGGCTAGAGACCCAGTACTTC.

V gene TRBV28 combines with J gene TRBJ1-5; D possibly corresponds to TRBD1 (5 bases). The V and J ends lost 3 bases and 6 bases respectively, with 12 bases between them. This CDR3 contains 14 residues. Germline V lookup: CDR1 MDHEN, CDR2 SYDVKM. The CDR3 DNA reads TGTGCCAGCAGTTTTACGGGGGGTAGTCAGCCCCAGCATTTT. This codes for CASSFTGGSQPQHF.